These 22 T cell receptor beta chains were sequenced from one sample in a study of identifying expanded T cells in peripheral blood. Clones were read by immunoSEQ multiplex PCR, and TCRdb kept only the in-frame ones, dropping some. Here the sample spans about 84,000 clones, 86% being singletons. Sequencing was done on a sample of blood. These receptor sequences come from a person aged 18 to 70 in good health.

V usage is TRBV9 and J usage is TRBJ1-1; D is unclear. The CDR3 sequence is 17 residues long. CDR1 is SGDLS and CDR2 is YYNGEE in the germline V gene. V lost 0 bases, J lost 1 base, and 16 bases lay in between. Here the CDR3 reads CASSVGPGGPGNTEAFF. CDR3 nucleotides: TGTGCCAGCAGCGTAGGGCCAGGTGGGCCAGGGAACACTGAAGCTTTCTTT. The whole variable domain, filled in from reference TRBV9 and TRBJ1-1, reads DSGVTQTPKHLITATGQRVTLRCSPRSGDLSVYWYQQSLDQGLQFLIQYYNGEERAKGNILERFSAQQFPDLHSELNLSSLELGDSALYFCASSVGPGGPGNTEAFFGQGTRLTVV.

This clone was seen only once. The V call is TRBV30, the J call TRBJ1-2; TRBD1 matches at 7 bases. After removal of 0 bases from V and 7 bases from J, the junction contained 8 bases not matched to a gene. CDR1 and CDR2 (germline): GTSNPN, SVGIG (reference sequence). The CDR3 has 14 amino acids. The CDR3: CAWSVQGGTGGYTF. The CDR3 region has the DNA TGTGCCTGGAGTGTACAAGGGGGCACCGGTGGCTACACCTTC.

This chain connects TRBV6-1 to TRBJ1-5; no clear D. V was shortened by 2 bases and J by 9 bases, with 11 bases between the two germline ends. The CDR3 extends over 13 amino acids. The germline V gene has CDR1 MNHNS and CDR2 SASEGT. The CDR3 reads CASSERRGGPQHF. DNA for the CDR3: TGTGCCAGCAGTGAACGGCGGGGAGGGCCCCAGCATTTT.

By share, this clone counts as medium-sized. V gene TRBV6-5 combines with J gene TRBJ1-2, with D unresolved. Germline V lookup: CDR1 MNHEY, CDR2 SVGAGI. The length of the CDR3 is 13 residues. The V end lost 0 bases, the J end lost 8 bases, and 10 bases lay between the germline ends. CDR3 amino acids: CASSYSGQWGYTF. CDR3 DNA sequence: TGTGCCAGCAGTTACTCAGGGCAATGGGGCTACACCTTC.

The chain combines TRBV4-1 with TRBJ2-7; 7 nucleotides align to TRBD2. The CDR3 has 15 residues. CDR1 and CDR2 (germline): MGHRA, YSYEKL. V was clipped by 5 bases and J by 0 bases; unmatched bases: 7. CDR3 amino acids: CASSMTGGISYEQYF. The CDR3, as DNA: TGCGCCAGCAGCATGACGGGGGGTATCTCCTACGAGCAGTACTTC.

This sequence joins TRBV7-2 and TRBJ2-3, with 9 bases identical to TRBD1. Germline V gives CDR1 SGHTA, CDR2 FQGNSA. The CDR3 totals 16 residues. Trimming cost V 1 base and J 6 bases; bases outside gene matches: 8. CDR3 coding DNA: TGTGCCAGCAGCTTAGGGGGGACAGGGCCCGGGGATACGCAGTATTTT. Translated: CASSLGGTGPGDTQYF. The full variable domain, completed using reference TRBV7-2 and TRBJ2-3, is GAGVSQSPSNKVTEKGKDVELRCDPISGHTALYWYRQSLGQGLEFLIYFQGNSAPDKSGLPSDRFSAERTGGSVSTLTIQRTQQEDSAVYLCASSLGGTGPGDTQYFGPGTRLTVL.

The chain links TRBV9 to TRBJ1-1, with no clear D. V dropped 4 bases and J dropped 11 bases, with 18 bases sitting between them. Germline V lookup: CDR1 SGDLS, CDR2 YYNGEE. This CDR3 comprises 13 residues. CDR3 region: CASSPSGRAAAFF. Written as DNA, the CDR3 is TGTGCCAGCAGCCCGAGCGGGCGCGCCGCGGCTTTCTTT.

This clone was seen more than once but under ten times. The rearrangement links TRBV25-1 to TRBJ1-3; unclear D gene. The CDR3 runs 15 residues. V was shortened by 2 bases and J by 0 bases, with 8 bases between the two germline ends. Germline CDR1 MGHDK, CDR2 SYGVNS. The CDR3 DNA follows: TGTGCCAGCAGTGAACCCTGGAGCTCTGGAAACACCATATATTTT. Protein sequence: CASSEPWSSGNTIYF.

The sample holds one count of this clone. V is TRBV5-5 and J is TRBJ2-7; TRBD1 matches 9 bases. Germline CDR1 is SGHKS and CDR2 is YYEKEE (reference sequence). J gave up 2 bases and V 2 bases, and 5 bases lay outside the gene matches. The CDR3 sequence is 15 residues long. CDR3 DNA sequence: TGTGCCAGCAGCTTTCTCCGGGACAGGGCCTACGAGCAGTACTTC. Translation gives CASSFLRDRAYEQYF.

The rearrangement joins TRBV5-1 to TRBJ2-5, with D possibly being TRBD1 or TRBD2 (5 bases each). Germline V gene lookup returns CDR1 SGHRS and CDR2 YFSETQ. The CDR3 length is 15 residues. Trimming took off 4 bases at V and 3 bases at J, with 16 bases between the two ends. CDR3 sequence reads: CASSPPGTTKETQYF. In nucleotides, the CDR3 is TGCGCCAGCAGCCCACCCGGGACCACAAAAGAGACCCAGTACTTC.

In DNA form, the CDR3 reads TGTGCCAGCAGCCCCGCTGGGGACCGTAGCATCCACGAGCAGTACTTC. This sequence encodes CASSPAGDRSIHEQYF. This sequence joins TRBV5-4 and TRBJ2-7; D assignment may be TRBD1 or TRBD2 (5 bases each). With 4 bases removed from V and 5 bases from J, the gap between germline ends came to 22 bases. Germline-derived CDR1 and CDR2 are SGHNT and YYREEE (reference sequence). CDR3 length equals 16 residues.

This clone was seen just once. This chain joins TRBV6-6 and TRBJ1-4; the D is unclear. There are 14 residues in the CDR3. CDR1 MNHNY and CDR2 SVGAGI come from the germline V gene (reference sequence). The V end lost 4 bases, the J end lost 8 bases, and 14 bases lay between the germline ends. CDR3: CASSSPRDLEKLFF. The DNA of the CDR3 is TGTGCCAGCAGTTCCCCTCGGGATCTCGAAAAACTGTTTTTT.

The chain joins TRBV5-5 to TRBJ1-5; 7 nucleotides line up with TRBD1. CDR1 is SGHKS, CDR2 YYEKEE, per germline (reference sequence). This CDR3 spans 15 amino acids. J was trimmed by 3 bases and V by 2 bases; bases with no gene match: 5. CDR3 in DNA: TGTGCCAGCAGCTTAGGGGGCAGCCTCAATCAGCCCCAGCATTTT. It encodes CASSLGGSLNQPQHF. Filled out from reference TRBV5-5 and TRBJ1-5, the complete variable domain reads DAGVTQSPTHLIKTRGQQVTLRCSPISGHKSVSWYQQVLGQGPQFIFQYYEKEERGRGNFPDRFSARQFPNYSSELNVNALLLGDSALYLCASSLGGSLNQPQHFGDGTRLSIL.

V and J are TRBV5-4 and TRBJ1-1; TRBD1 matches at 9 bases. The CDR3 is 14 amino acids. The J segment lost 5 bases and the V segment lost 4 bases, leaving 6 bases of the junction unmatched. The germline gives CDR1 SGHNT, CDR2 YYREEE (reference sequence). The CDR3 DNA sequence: TGTGCCAGCAGCACCATACAGGGGGCAACTGAAGCTTTCTTT. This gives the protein CASSTIQGATEAFF.

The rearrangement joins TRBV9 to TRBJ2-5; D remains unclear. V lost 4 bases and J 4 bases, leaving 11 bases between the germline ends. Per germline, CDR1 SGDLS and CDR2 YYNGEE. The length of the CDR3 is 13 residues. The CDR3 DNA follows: TGTGCCAGCAGCCTTGCTGCCGGAGAGACCCAGTACTTC. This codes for CASSLAAGETQYF. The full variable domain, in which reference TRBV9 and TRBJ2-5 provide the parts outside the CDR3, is DSGVTQTPKHLITATGQRVTLRCSPRSGDLSVYWYQQSLDQGLQFLIQYYNGEERAKGNILERFSAQQFPDLHSELNLSSLELGDSALYFCASSLAAGETQYFGPGTRLLVL.

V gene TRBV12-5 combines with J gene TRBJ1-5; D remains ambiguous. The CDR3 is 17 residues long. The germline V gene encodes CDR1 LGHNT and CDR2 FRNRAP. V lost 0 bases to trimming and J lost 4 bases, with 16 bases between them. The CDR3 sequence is CASGLVDVIKTNQPQHF. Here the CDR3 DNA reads TGTGCTAGTGGTTTGGTAGATGTCATAAAGACGAATCAGCCCCAGCATTTT.

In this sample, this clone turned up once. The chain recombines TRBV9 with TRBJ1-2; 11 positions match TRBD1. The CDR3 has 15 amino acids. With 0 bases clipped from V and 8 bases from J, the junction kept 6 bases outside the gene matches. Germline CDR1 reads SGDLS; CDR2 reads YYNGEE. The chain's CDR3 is CASSVDGQGAVGYTF. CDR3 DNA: TGTGCCAGCAGCGTAGACGGACAGGGGGCGGTCGGCTACACCTTC.

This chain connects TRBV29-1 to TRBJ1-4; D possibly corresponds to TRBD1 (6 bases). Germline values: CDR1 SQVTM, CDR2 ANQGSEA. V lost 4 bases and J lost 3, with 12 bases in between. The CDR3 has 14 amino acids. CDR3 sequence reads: CSVGHGTPNEKLFF. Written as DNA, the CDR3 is TGCAGCGTTGGGCACGGGACACCTAATGAAAAACTGTTTTTT.

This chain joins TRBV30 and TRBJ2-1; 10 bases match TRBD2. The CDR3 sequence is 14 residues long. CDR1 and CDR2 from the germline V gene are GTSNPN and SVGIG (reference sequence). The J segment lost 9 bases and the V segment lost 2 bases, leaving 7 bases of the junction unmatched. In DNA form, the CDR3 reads TGTGCCTGGAGTCCCCTAGCGGGGGTAGGTGAGCAGTTCTTC. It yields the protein CAWSPLAGVGEQFF.

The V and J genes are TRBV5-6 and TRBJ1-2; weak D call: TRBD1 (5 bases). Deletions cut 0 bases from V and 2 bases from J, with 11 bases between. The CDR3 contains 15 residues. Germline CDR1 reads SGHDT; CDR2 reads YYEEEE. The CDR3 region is CASSLDGTENYGYTF. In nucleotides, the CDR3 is TGTGCCAGCAGCTTGGACGGGACTGAAAACTATGGCTACACCTTC.

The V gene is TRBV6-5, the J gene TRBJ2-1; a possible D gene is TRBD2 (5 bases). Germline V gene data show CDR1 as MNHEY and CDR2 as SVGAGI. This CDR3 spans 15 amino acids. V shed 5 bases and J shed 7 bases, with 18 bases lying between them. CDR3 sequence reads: CASSPWWGRDNEQFF. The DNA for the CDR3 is TGTGCCAGCAGTCCTTGGTGGGGTCGGGATAATGAGCAGTTCTTC.

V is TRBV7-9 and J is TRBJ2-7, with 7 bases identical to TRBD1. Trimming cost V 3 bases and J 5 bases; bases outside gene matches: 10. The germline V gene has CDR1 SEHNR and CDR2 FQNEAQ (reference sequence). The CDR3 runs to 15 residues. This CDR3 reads CASSFDGTERNEQYF. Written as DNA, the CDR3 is TGTGCCAGCAGCTTCGACGGGACAGAACGGAACGAGCAGTACTTC.